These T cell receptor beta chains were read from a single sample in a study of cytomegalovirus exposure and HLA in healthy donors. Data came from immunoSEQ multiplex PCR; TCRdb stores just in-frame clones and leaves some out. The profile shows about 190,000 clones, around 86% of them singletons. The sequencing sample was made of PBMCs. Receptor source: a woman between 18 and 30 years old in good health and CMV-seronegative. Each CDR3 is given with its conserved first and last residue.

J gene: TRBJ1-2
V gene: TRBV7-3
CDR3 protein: CASSSQGAPGYGYTF

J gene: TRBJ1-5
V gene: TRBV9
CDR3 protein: CASSVGGYGQPQHF

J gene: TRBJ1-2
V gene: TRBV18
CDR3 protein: CASSPAGQGPGYTF

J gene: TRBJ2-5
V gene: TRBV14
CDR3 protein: CASSRGNQETQYF

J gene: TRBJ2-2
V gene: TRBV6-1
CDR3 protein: CASRRTGNTGELFF

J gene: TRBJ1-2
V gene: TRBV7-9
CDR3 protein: CASSLASGNLPYGYTF

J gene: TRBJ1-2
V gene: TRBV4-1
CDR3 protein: CASSQDIVGQGNYGYTF

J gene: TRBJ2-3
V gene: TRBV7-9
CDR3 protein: CASSLKGPSTDTQYF

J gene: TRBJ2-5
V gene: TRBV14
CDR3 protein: CASSQVTEQYF

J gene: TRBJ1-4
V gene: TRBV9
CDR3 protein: CASSGSGYTNEKLFF

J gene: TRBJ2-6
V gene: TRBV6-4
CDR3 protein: CASRREVGANVLTF

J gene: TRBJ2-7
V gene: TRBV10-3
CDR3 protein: CAISESSSGSPYEQYF

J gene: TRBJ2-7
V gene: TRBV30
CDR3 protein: CAWSGNQYEQYF

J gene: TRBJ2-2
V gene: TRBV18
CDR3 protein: CASSPGTVNTGELFF

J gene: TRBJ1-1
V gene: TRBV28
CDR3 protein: CASSSGQPNTEAFF

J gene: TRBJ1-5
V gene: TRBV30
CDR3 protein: CAWEPGQGLVGNQPQHF

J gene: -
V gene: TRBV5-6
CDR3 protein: CASSLALGQGASYEQYF

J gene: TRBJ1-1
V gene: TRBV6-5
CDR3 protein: CASSLLAEMNTEAFF

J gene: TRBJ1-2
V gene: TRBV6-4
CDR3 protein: CASSSGTGNGYTF

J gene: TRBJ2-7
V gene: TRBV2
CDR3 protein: CASEVAGGEQYF

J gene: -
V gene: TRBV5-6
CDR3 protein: CASTARARYEQYF

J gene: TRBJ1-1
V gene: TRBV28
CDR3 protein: CASSRSDTNTEAFF

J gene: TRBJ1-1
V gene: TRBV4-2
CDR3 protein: CASSPTENTEAFF

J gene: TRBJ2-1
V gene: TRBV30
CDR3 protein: CAWTRRGRADNEQFF

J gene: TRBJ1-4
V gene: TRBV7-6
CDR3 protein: CASSPLTGWGEKLFF

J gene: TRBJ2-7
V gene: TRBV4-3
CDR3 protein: CASSQGTGRIYEQYF

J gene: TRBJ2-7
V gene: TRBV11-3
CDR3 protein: CASSLDLSEQYF

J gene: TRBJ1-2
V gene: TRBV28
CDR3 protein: CASSQRRTGHGYTF

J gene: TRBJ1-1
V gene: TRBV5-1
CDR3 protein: CASSGGQTGNTEAFF

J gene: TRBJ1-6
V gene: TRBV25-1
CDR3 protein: CASSERWALGSPLHF

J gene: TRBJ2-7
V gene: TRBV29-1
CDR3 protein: CSAESGTGAYEQYF

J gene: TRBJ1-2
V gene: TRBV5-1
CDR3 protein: CASSMGQGYYGYTF

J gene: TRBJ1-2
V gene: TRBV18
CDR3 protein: CASSPLQGSSYGYTF

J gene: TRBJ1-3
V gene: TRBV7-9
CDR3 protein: CSSSQRNTGGGNTIYF

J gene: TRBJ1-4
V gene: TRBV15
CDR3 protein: CATSRDQGIGKLFF

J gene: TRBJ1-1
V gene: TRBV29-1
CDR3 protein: CSVDRGHNTEAFF

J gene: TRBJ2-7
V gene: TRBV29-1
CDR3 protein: CSVASGPSSYEQYF

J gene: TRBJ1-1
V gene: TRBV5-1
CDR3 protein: CASSARQGLNTEAFF

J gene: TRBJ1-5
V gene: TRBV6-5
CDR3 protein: CASSLRVGNQPQHF

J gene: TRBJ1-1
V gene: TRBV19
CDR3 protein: CASSIWGRGRSTEAFF

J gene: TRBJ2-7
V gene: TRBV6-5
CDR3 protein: CASSYVKQGNYEQYF

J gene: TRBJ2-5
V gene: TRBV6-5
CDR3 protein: CASADPAPGTQYF

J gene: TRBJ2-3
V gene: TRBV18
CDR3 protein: CASSPSSDYTDTQYF

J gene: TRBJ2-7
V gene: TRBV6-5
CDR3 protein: CASKKQGLSYEQYF

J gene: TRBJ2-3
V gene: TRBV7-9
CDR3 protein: CASSLLLRVGTDTQYF

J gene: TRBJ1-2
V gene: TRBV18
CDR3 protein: CASSQLVANYGYTF

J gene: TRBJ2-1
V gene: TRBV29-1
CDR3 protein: CSVDSLGQGAIGWFF

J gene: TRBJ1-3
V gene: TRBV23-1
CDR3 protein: CASPIIGVGAFPGNTIYF

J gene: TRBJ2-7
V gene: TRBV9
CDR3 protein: CASSVSSGGYEQYF

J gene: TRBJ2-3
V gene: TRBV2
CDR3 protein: CASRVEGGRADTQYF

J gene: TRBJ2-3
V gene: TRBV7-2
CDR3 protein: CASSLEGGGRTDTQYF

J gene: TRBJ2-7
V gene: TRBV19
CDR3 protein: CASSSGTSRSSYEQYF

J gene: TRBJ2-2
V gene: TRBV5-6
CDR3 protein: CASSPTGVLTGELFF

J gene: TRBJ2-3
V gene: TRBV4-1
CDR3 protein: CASSQDPAGGPTDTQYF

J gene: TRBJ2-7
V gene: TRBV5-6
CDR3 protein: CASSSRGLAGGPARYEQYF